This entry lists 18 T cell receptor beta chains sequenced from one sample in a study of CD8 T cells in Susac syndrome. RNA amounts of roughly 0.45 to 1 ug underwent reverse transcription with random hexamers. In TCRdb, the immunoSEQ multiplex PCR reads were re-called with MiXCR into one record per CDR3 protein. The sample contains about 130,000 distinct CDR3 sequences, roughly 94% of which appear only once. Sequencing was carried out using CD8+ T cells from PBMCs. The receptors shown here come from a human donor with Susac syndrome.

V and J are TRBV4-1 and TRBJ2-7, with no clear D. Germline loops: CDR1 MGHRA, CDR2 YSYEKL. With 1 base removed from V and 7 bases from J, the gap between germline ends came to 8 bases. The CDR3 totals 12 residues. DNA of the CDR3: TGCGCCAGCAGCCAAGTCGGTGAGGAGCAGTACTTC. This gives the protein CASSQVGEEQYF.

This clonotype was picked up one time. This chain joins TRBV6-1 and TRBJ2-3, with TRBD2 identical over 7 bases. V gave up 5 bases and J gave up 1 base; unmatched junction bases: 9. The germline CDR1 and CDR2 sequences are MNHNS and SASEGT. The length of the CDR3 is 16 residues. The CDR3 spells CASSKPGLKGTDTQYF. The CDR3 bases are TGTGCCAGCAGTAAACCGGGACTAAAGGGCACAGATACGCAGTATTTT.

This chain uses TRBV24-1 with TRBJ2-5; tentative D call: TRBD1 (5 bases). The CDR3 runs 15 residues. Germline V gives CDR1 KGHDR, CDR2 SFDVKD. Trimming stripped 4 bases from V and 2 bases from J, with 13 bases between. CDR3 in amino acids: CATSDPIDSQETQYF. CDR3 nucleotides: TGTGCCACCAGTGACCCCATCGACAGTCAAGAGACCCAGTACTTC.

This chain's CDR3 is CASSPGQNSNQPQHF. CDR3 sequence (DNA): TGCGCCAGCAGCCCGGGACAGAATAGCAATCAGCCCCAGCATTTT. The rearrangement links TRBV4-1 to TRBJ1-5, with 7 bases that match TRBD1. The germline V gene has CDR1 MGHRA and CDR2 YSYEKL. The ends lost 4 bases at V and 0 bases at J; junction bases unmatched: 3. CDR3 length: 15 residues.

The chain couples TRBV27 to TRBJ2-1; no definite D call. The CDR3 runs to 14 residues. Per germline, CDR1 MNHEY and CDR2 SMNVEV (reference sequence). V lost 3 bases and J lost 9, with 15 bases in between. The CDR3 region has the DNA TGTGCCAGCAGTTTTGGGCCATACAGCAGTGAGCAGTTCTTC. Translated: CASSFGPYSSEQFF.

Here the CDR3 reads CSAQDADTQYF. Written as DNA, the CDR3 is TGCAGTGCTCAAGATGCAGATACGCAGTATTTT. The chain combines TRBV20-1 with TRBJ2-3; no definite D call. CDR3 size: 11 residues. Trimming shortened V by 5 bases and J by 4 bases, and 7 bases separated the two germline ends. CDR1 is DFQATT and CDR2 is SNEGSKA in the germline V gene (reference sequence).

The chain employs TRBV27 and TRBJ2-7; 7 nucleotides line up with TRBD2. The length of the CDR3 is 14 residues. Germline assignment: CDR1 MNHEY and CDR2 SMNVEV (reference sequence). Unmatched junction bases numbered 7, after V lost 3 bases and J lost 5 bases. This CDR3 is CASSLPGRVNEQYF. CDR3 nucleotides: TGTGCCAGCAGTTTGCCTGGGAGGGTAAACGAGCAGTACTTC.

V usage is TRBV7-9 and J usage is TRBJ2-2; D perhaps matches TRBD1 (5 bases). CDR3 length equals 14 residues. CDR1 SEHNR and CDR2 FQNEAQ come from the germline V gene (reference sequence). V was pared by 5 bases and J by 6 bases, with 13 bases between. Written as DNA, the CDR3 is TGTGCCAGCAGCCACTTGGGGCGCGCCGGGGAGCTGTTTTTT. This translates into CASSHLGRAGELFF. Full variable domain (remainder filled in from reference TRBV7-9 and TRBJ2-2): DTGVSQNPRHKITKRGQNVTFRCDPISEHNRLYWYRQTLGQGPEFLTYFQNEAQLEKSRLLSDRFSAERPKGSFSTLEIQRTEQGDSAMYLCASSHLGRAGELFFGEGSRLTVL.

The V gene is TRBV27, the J gene TRBJ2-3; 7 nucleotides line up with TRBD1. Germline values: CDR1 MNHEY, CDR2 SMNVEV (reference sequence). With 3 bases clipped from V and 3 bases from J, the junction kept 3 bases outside the gene matches. The CDR3 consists of 14 residues. The CDR3 reads CASSFSGQTDTQYF. CDR3 coding DNA: TGTGCCAGCAGTTTCTCGGGACAGACAGATACGCAGTATTTT.

V is TRBV12-3 or TRBV12-4 and J is TRBJ1-5, with D perhaps matching TRBD1 (5 bases). The CDR3 covers 13 residues. Trimming shortened V by 3 bases and J by 5 bases, and 8 bases separated the two germline ends. The CDR3 loop reads CASSFSGDQPQHF. The DNA of the CDR3 is TGTGCCAGCAGTTTCTCGGGGGATCAGCCCCAGCATTTT.

V usage is TRBV30 and J usage is TRBJ1-1; no firm D call. Germline V CDR1 and CDR2: GTSNPN, SVGIG (reference sequence). V gave up 5 bases and J gave up 0 bases, with 10 bases separating them. The CDR3 has 13 residues. This chain's CDR3 is CAWGRGVNTEAFF. The CDR3 DNA reads as TGTGCCTGGGGTCGCGGGGTGAACACTGAAGCTTTCTTT.

In this sample, this clonotype turned up a few times. The chain employs TRBV9 and TRBJ1-3, with no clear D. CDR3 size: 12 residues. The germline gives CDR1 SGDLS, CDR2 YYNGEE. Between the trimmed V and J ends, which lost 5 bases and 4 bases, there was a span of 7 bases. The CDR3 loop is CASSDSGNTIYF. In DNA form, the CDR3 reads TGTGCCAGCAGTGATTCAGGAAACACCATATATTTT.

The chain links TRBV30 to TRBJ1-1; the D gene is possibly TRBD1 (6 bases). V gave up 1 base and J gave up 3 bases, with 9 bases separating them. Germline V gene lookup returns CDR1 GTSNPN and CDR2 SVGIG (reference sequence). There are 13 residues in the CDR3. In DNA, the CDR3 is TGTGCCTGGAGTGCTGGACAGTACACTGAAGCTTTCTTT. Protein sequence: CAWSAGQYTEAFF.

The rearrangement joins TRBV29-1 to TRBJ2-5, with TRBD1 identical over 7 bases. The germline V gene encodes CDR1 SQVTM and CDR2 ANQGSEA. The CDR3 consists of 13 residues. With 6 bases clipped from V and 1 base from J, the junction kept 5 bases outside the gene matches. The CDR3 spells CSVDRDSQETQYF. The CDR3 DNA reads as TGCAGCGTGGACCGGGACAGCCAAGAGACCCAGTACTTC.

CDR3 DNA sequence: TGTGCCAGCAGCCTTCCGACAGTCCTCGTCACTGAAGCTTTCTTT. Residues: CASSLPTVLVTEAFF. J is TRBJ1-1 and V is TRBV5-4; tentative D call: TRBD1 (5 bases). Between the trimmed V and J ends, which lost 4 bases and 4 bases, there was a span of 17 bases. Germline loops: CDR1 SGHNT, CDR2 YYREEE (reference sequence). CDR3 length: 15 amino acids.

CDR3 amino acids: CASSQELAEGDTQYF. In nucleotides, the CDR3 is TGTGCCAGCAGCCAAGAATTAGCGGAAGGGGATACGCAGTATTTT. The V call is TRBV4-2, the J call TRBJ2-3; maybe TRBD2 (6 bases). Trimming pared 0 bases from V and 6 bases from J, leaving 13 bases between. The CDR3 is 15 amino acids. Germline V lookup: CDR1 LGHNA, CDR2 YNFKEQ.

The rearrangement uses TRBV7-2 and TRBJ1-4, with D maybe TRBD1 (5 bases). The germline gives CDR1 SGHTA, CDR2 FQGNSA. The CDR3 contains 16 residues. Trimming removed 5 bases at V and 8 bases at J, with 21 bases between. The CDR3 spells CASSPARGQGIEKLFF. CDR3 nucleotide sequence: TGTGCCAGCAGCCCCGCCCGCGGGCAGGGAATCGAAAAACTGTTTTTT.

The chain joins TRBV5-1 to TRBJ2-2, with 8 nucleotides matching TRBD1. The CDR3 totals 17 residues. With 3 bases clipped from V and 0 bases from J, the junction kept 7 bases outside the gene matches. From germline, CDR1 is SGHRS and CDR2 YFSETQ. Here the CDR3 DNA reads TGCGCCAGCAGCTCACCAGGACAGGGAGCGAACACCGGGGAGCTGTTTTTT. It specifies CASSSPGQGANTGELFF.